These T cell receptor beta chains were read from a single sample in a study of shared clonotypes between healthy human individuals. Sequencing was performed with immunoSEQ multiplex PCR; in TCRdb, only in-frame clones are kept and a portion is missing. The data contain 1.5 million to 2.5 million clones, less than 95% of them seen just once; the ten biggest clones take up 0.9% to 1.5%. Sequencing was done on a sample of naive CD8+ T cells sorted from blood. Source of these receptors: a man younger than 30 in good health. Both conserved end residues are part of each CDR3. The D gene is left open where the match is weak. Expanded clones are given a class, and other clones once, few, many or no size at all.

V gene	J gene	D gene	clone size	CDR3 protein	CDR3 DNA
TRBV19	TRBJ2-1	-	-	CASSQGWGSGEQFF	TGTGCCAGTAGTCAGGGTTGGGGGTCGGGTGAGCAGTTCTTC
TRBV6-6	TRBJ1-2	-	-	CATLAGNYGYTF	TGTGCCACCCTTGCGGGTAACTATGGCTACACCTTC
TRBV30	TRBJ2-2	-	-	CAWSVKAATGELFF	TGTGCCTGGAGTGTAAAGGCGGCCACCGGGGAGCTGTTTTTT
TRBV7-8	TRBJ2-7	-	-	CASSLGTVRISYEQYF	TGTGCCAGCAGCTTAGGTACGGTCAGGATCTCCTACGAGCAGTACTTC
TRBV5-1	TRBJ1-2	-	-	CASSLEADYGYTF	TGCGCCAGCAGCTTGGAGGCGGACTATGGCTACACCTTC
TRBV11-2	TRBJ1-6	-	-	CASSLGRLSYNSPLHF	TGTGCCAGCAGCCTCGGACGGTTATCCTATAATTCACCCCTCCACTTT
TRBV19	TRBJ2-7	-	-	CASSIGGARYEQYF	TGTGCCAGTAGTATCGGGGGCGCTCGCTACGAGCAGTACTTC
TRBV13	TRBJ2-6	-	-	CASSLSREGPGANVLTF	TGTGCCAGCAGCTTAAGTAGGGAAGGACCTGGGGCCAACGTCCTGACTTTC
TRBV6-5	TRBJ1-4	-	-	CASSHEGWGNEKLFF	TGTGCCAGCAGCCACGAGGGCTGGGGTAATGAAAAACTGTTTTTT
TRBV27	TRBJ2-7	TRBD1	-	CASSLETGSYEQYF	TGTGCCAGCAGTTTAGAGACAGGGTCCTACGAGCAGTACTTC
TRBV4-1	TRBJ2-7	TRBD1	-	CASSQDSRQGDEQYF	TGCGCCAGCAGCCAAGATTCGAGACAGGGGGACGAGCAGTACTTC
TRBV27	TRBJ1-1	-	once	CASSWRQNTEAFF	TGTGCCAGCAGTTGGCGTCAAAACACTGAAGCTTTCTTT
TRBV27	TRBJ2-3	TRBD2	-	CASSSLSETSGKLDTQYF	TGTGCCAGCAGTTCCCTTTCCGAGACTAGCGGGAAGTTAGATACGCAGTATTTT
TRBV28	TRBJ2-2	-	-	CASSFRPEATGELFF	TGTGCCAGCAGTTTTCGGCCAGAGGCCACCGGGGAGCTGTTTTTT
TRBV10-3	TRBJ2-7	-	-	CAISESMDFSYEQYF	TGTGCCATCAGTGAGTCGATGGACTTTTCCTACGAGCAGTACTTC
TRBV27	TRBJ2-1	-	-	CASSLGLGGIYNEQFF	TGTGCCAGCAGTCTGGGGCTAGGGGGGATCTACAATGAGCAGTTCTTC
TRBV29-1	TRBJ2-2	-	-	CSVGGWAGELFF	TGCAGCGTTGGAGGTTGGGCCGGGGAGCTGTTTTTT
TRBV11-2	TRBJ1-1	TRBD1	-	CASSERQGAVTEAFF	TGTGCCAGCAGCGAGCGACAGGGGGCAGTCACTGAAGCTTTCTTT
TRBV7-9	TRBJ2-5	-	-	CASSLVTRETQYF	TGTGCCAGCAGCTTGGTGACTAGGGAGACCCAGTACTTC
TRBV5-1	TRBJ2-1	-	-	CASSLVGGNYNEQFF	TGCGCCAGCAGCTTGGTGGGCGGGAACTACAATGAGCAGTTCTTC
TRBV5-6	TRBJ1-1	TRBD1	-	CASRVQGTGRTEAFF	TGTGCCAGCCGGGTCCAGGGGACAGGGCGGACTGAAGCTTTCTTT
TRBV13	TRBJ2-7	-	-	CASSGPVGAISSYEQYF	TGTGCCAGCAGCGGGCCCGTTGGGGCGATTAGCTCCTACGAGCAGTACTTC
TRBV11-2	TRBJ2-7	-	-	CASSLDNGPLYEQYF	TGTGCCAGCAGCTTAGATAACGGACCCCTCTACGAGCAGTACTTC
TRBV7-9	TRBJ2-1	-	once	CASSYRVAGEQFF	TGTGCCAGCAGCTACCGAGTAGCTGGCGAGCAGTTCTTC
TRBV7-9	TRBJ1-6	-	-	CASSSVNSPLHF	TGTGCCAGCAGCTCCGTCAATTCACCCCTCCACTTT
TRBV27	TRBJ1-5	-	-	CASIEAGDQYSNQPQHF	TGTGCCAGCATAGAGGCAGGGGACCAATATAGCAATCAGCCCCAGCATTTT
TRBV5-5	TRBJ2-7	-	-	CASSLDTGPYEQYF	TGTGCCAGCAGCTTAGATACAGGTCCCTACGAGCAGTACTTC
TRBV5-4	TRBJ2-7	TRBD2	-	CASSLDSGSYEQYF	TGTGCCAGCAGCTTGGATAGCGGGAGTTACGAGCAGTACTTC
TRBV6-5	TRBJ1-1	TRBD1	-	CASSLGQGAEAFF	TGTGCCAGCAGTCTCGGACAGGGCGCTGAAGCTTTCTTT
TRBV5-1	TRBJ2-1	-	once	CASSLQFHDSYNEQFF	TGCGCCAGCAGCTTACAGTTTCACGACTCCTACAATGAGCAGTTCTTC
TRBV7-9	TRBJ2-3	TRBD2	-	CASSSLAGGPTDTQYF	TGTGCCAGCAGCTCGCTAGCGGGGGGTCCTACAGATACGCAGTATTTT
TRBV5-6	TRBJ2-7	TRBD1	-	CASRSQGSNEQYF	TGTGCCAGCAGATCACAGGGGAGCAACGAGCAGTACTTC
TRBV7-9	TRBJ2-7	-	-	CASSSTGSRTYEQYF	TGTGCCAGCAGCTCCACCGGGTCCCGAACCTACGAGCAGTACTTC
TRBV7-8	TRBJ1-1	TRBD1	-	CASSLGRTGMNTEAFF	TGTGCCAGCAGCTTAGGCAGGACAGGGATGAACACTGAAGCTTTCTTT
TRBV7-9	TRBJ2-7	TRBD1	-	CASSSGTGQGYYEQYF	TGTGCCAGCAGCTCCGGGACCGGACAGGGATACTACGAGCAGTACTTC
TRBV27	TRBJ2-7	-	-	CASSPTGAYEQYF	TGTGCCAGCAGCCCGACGGGGGCCTACGAGCAGTACTTC
TRBV6-1	TRBJ1-5	-	-	CASSEAPRALNQPQHF	TGTGCCAGCAGTGAGGCGCCGAGGGCCTTAAATCAGCCCCAGCATTTT
TRBV21-1	TRBJ2-1	-	-	CASSKASRDEQFF	TGTGCCAGCAGCAAAGCCAGTAGGGATGAGCAGTTCTTC
TRBV11-3	TRBJ2-1	-	-	CASSLQGWENNEQFF	TGTGCCAGCAGCTTACAGGGTTGGGAGAACAATGAGCAGTTCTTC
TRBV27	TRBJ2-2	TRBD2	-	CASRLAGTGELFF	TGTGCCAGCAGACTAGCGGGGACCGGGGAGCTGTTTTTT
TRBV19	TRBJ1-1	TRBD1	-	CASSTTGGANTEAFF	TGTGCCAGTAGTACAACAGGGGGCGCGAACACTGAAGCTTTCTTT
TRBV29-1	TRBJ2-1	TRBD2	-	CSVDSGGRYEQFF	TGCAGCGTTGATAGCGGGGGGCGGTATGAGCAGTTCTTC
TRBV15	TRBJ1-5	-	few	CATSDHREGNQPQHF	TGTGCCACCAGCGACCACAGGGAAGGCAATCAGCCCCAGCATTTT
TRBV11-2	TRBJ2-7	-	-	CASSFTTEAYEQYF	TGTGCCAGCAGCTTTACGACAGAAGCCTACGAGCAGTACTTC
TRBV27	TRBJ1-2	-	-	CASTSQGLGYGYTF	TGTGCCAGCACCTCACAGGGACTCGGCTATGGCTACACCTTC
TRBV10-3	TRBJ1-3	-	-	CAISEAKFLTGNTIYF	TGTGCCATCAGTGAGGCGAAGTTTTTGACTGGAAACACCATATATTTT
TRBV5-4	TRBJ2-2	TRBD2	-	CASSGTGGLAGELFF	TGTGCCAGCAGTGGGACGGGAGGGTTAGCCGGGGAGCTGTTTTTT
TRBV7-6	TRBJ2-3	TRBD2	-	CASSSRTSGDADTQYF	TGTGCCAGCAGCTCCCGGACTAGCGGGGATGCAGATACGCAGTATTTT
TRBV13	TRBJ2-3	TRBD2	-	CASSPLKAGGDTQYF	TGTGCCAGCAGCCCCCTCAAAGCGGGAGGGGATACGCAGTATTTT
TRBV6-4	TRBJ2-2	-	-	CASSDFDGELFF	TGTGCCAGCAGTGACTTTGACGGGGAGCTGTTTTTT
TRBV19	TRBJ2-7	-	-	CASSLGNRGYEQYF	TGTGCCAGTAGTCTGGGGAATCGGGGCTACGAGCAGTACTTC
TRBV28	TRBJ2-7	TRBD1	-	CASTSGDSNYEQYF	TGTGCCAGCACCAGTGGGGACAGTAACTACGAGCAGTACTTC
TRBV6-5	TRBJ1-6	-	-	CASSYAGDDSPLHF	TGTGCCAGCAGTTACGCAGGGGATGATTCACCCCTCCACTTT
TRBV7-9	TRBJ2-5	-	-	CASSLATGFQETQYF	TGTGCCAGCAGCTTAGCGACAGGTTTCCAAGAGACCCAGTACTTC
TRBV7-2	TRBJ2-7	TRBD2	-	CASSQLTPPTSEIGYEQYF	TGTGCCAGCAGCCAACTAACACCTCCCACTAGCGAAATCGGCTACGAGCAGTACTTC
TRBV9	TRBJ1-6	-	once	CASSVGENSYNSPLHF	TGTGCCAGCAGCGTAGGTGAGAACTCCTATAATTCACCCCTCCACTTT